This TCR beta chain was observed in a study of blood T cell repertoires in COVID-19. CDR3 length: 17 residues. From germline, CDR1 is SGHAT and CDR2 FQNNGV. Germline trimming cut 5 bases from V and 0 bases from J; bases unmatched to any gene: 6. Produced via immunoSEQ multiplex PCR; TCRdb's table is partial and in-frame only. The sample lists around 340,000 clones, more than 70% seen once, with around 0.92% in the top ten. The sequence was collected from a woman aged 25 to 39 who had been exposed to COVID-19. The sample comprised PBMCs or T cells enriched from blood (not recorded which). The rearrangement uses TRBV11-2 and TRBJ1-3; 11 bases are a match to TRBD1. The CDR3 bases are TGTGCCAGCAGCCGGGACAGGGGGAAATTCTCTGGAAACACCATATATTTT. It encodes CASSRDRGKFSGNTIYF.